One TCR beta chain is described in this entry. The antigen remains unidentified. In nominal health when sampled, donors likely had unrecorded immune exposures nonetheless. This PCR relied on a set of 60 Vbeta primers and 13 Jbeta primers. Original data processing: In a later analysis, 70 million to 80 million unique TCR beta chains included roughly 11 million shared by two or more donors. Some clones are missing from TCRdb's copy, which holds only in-frame ones; the method was immunoSEQ multiplex PCR. The V and J calls and clone size were taken over from that table, and D and trimming were inferred from the DNA. The sample lists approximately 91,000 clones; 69% were seen once. The data belong to a study of cytomegalovirus exposure and HLA in healthy donors. Study-level results: Most TCR sequences proved rare, with some public TCRs found in many donors.

Germline V gene lookup returns CDR1 GTSNPN and CDR2 SVGIG (reference sequence). This CDR3 has 14 amino acids. This sequence joins TRBV30 and TRBJ2-5; 9 positions agree with TRBD1. The DNA end is more similar to TRBJ2-7, so the J call may be wrong. The TCR sequence derives from a female donor in good health and CMV-seronegative. Source material: PBMCs. This CDR3 is CAWRTTGGTYEQYF. As DNA, the CDR3 is TGTGCCTGGAGAACGACAGGGGGTACCTACGAGCAGTACTTC.